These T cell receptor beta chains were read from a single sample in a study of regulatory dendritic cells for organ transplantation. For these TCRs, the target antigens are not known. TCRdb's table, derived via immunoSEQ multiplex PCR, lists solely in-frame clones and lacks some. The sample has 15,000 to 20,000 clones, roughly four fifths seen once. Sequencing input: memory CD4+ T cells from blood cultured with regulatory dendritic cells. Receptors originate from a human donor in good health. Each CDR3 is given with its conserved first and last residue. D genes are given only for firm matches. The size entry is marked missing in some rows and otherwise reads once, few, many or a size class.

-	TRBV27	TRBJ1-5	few	TGTGCCAGCAGTCGACACCAAAATAGCAATCAGCCCCAGCATTTT	CASSRHQNSNQPQHF
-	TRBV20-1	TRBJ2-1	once	TGCAGTGCTAGACAGGGTTCTGAGCAGTTCTTC	CSARQGSEQFF
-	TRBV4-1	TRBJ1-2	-	TGCGCCAGCAGCCAAGCCTCCCCTTGGGCCTTCTATGGCTACACCTTC	CASSQASPWAFYGYTF
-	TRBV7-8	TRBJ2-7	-	TGTGCCAGCAGCTTTAGGTCCACCTACGAGCAGTACTTC	CASSFRSTYEQYF
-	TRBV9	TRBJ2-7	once	TGTGCCAGCAGCGTAGGTCCCGGAAGCTACGAGCAGTACTTC	CASSVGPGSYEQYF
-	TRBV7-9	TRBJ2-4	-	TGTGCCAGCAGCCCTGACCCCATATTAGCCAAAAACATTCAGTACTTC	CASSPDPILAKNIQYF
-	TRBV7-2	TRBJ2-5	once	TGTGCCAGCAGCGTGCATAAGGGGCGGGAGACCCAGTACTTC	CASSVHKGRETQYF
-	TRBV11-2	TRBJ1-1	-	TGTGCCAGCAGCTTATTTCTGGCTGAAGCTTTCTTT	CASSLFLAEAFF
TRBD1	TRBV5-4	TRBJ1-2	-	TGTGCCAGCAGTTTTACAGGGGACTATGGCTACACCTTC	CASSFTGDYGYTF
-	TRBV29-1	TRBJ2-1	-	TGCAGCTCGGAACGAGGAACCGCTGGCCAGTTCTTC	CSSERGTAGQFF
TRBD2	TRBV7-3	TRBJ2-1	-	TGTGCCAGCAGCAAAAACCCGACTAGCGGGAGTTACAATGAGCAGTTCTTC	CASSKNPTSGSYNEQFF
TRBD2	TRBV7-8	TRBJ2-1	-	TGTGCCAGCAGCTTAGCGCCCGGGACTAGCGGGAGTTATGAGCAGTTCTTC	CASSLAPGTSGSYEQFF
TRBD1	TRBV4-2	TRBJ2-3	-	TGTGCCAGCAGCCAAGTGGCTGGGACCCTTCAGGGGGCGCAGTATTTT	CASSQVAGTLQGAQYF
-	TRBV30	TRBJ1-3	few	TGTGCCTGGAGCCGACAGACACCATTTGGAAACACCATATATTTT	CAWSRQTPFGNTIYF
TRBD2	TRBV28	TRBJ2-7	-	TGTGCCAGCAATGGGAGGGTAGCGGGTTACGGGGCCCAGTACTTC	CASNGRVAGYGAQYF
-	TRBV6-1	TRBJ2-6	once	TGTGCCAGCCAGAAAGGACATTCGGGGGCCAACGTCCTGACTTTC	CASQKGHSGANVLTF
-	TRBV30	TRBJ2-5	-	TGTGCCTGGAGTGGGAGTGCTCGGGAGACCCAGTACTTC	CAWSGSARETQYF
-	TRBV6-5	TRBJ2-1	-	TGTGCCAGCACTACGGGACGGACCTACAATGAGCAGTTCTTC	CASTTGRTYNEQFF
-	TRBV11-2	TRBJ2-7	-	TGTGCCAGCAGCTTGGGACACACAGGCGAGCAGTACTTC	CASSLGHTGEQYF
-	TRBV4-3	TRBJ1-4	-	TGCGCCAGCAGCCAAGATTACAGCCAGAATGAAAAACTGTTTTTT	CASSQDYSQNEKLFF
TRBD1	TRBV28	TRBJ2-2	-	TGTGCCAGCAGGGGTGGGACAGACACCGGGGAGCTGTTTTTT	CASRGGTDTGELFF
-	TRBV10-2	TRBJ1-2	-	TGCGCCAGCAATAAAGACAGTTATGGCTACACCTTC	CASNKDSYGYTF
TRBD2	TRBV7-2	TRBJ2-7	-	TGTGCCAGCAGCTTAGCGGGACTAGCGGGGGGGCAATACGAGCAGTACTTC	CASSLAGLAGGQYEQYF
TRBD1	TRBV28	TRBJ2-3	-	TGTGCCAGCAGCTTCGTGGACAGGCTCACAGATACGCAGTATTTT	CASSFVDRLTDTQYF
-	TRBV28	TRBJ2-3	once	TGTGCCAGCGGGAACGCAGACACAGATACGCAGTATTTT	CASGNADTDTQYF
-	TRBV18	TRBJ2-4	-	TGTGCCAGCTCTCAAGCCTTCCCCACAAACATTCAGTACTTC	CASSQAFPTNIQYF
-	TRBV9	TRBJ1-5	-	TGTGCCAGCAGCGTAGCGGGGGACGCCAATCAGCCCCAGCATTTT	CASSVAGDANQPQHF
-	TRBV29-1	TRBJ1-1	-	TGCAGCGTTATAGAACAGAACACTGAAGCTTTCTTT	CSVIEQNTEAFF
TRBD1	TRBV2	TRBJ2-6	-	TGTGCCAGCAGCTGGACAGGGGGGGCCAACGTCCTGACTTTC	CASSWTGGANVLTF
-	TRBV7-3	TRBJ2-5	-	TGTGCCAGCAGCCCTGGGCTTGAAGAGACCCAGTACTTC	CASSPGLEETQYF
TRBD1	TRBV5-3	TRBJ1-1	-	TGTGCCAGAAGCCCAGGGGGGAAGGTAAAAGCTTTCTTT	CARSPGGKVKAFF
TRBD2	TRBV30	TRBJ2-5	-	TGTGCCTGGAGTCGGCTGACTAGCGGGAGGGAAGAGACCCAGTACTTC	CAWSRLTSGREETQYF
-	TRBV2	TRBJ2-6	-	TGTGCCAGCAGTGAGACCGGGGCACACACTGGGGCCAACGTCCTGACTTTC	CASSETGAHTGANVLTF
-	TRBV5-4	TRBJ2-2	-	TGTGCCAGCAGCTTGTTAGCGGTGAACACCGGGGAGCTGTTTTTT	CASSLLAVNTGELFF
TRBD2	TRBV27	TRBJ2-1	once	TGTGCCAGCGGAGCAGCGGGAGGGCCCTCCGGTGAGCAGTTCTTC	CASGAAGGPSGEQFF
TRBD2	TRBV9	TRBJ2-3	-	TGTGCCAGCAACATAGCGGGGGGGCCTCCCGCCACAGATACGCAGTATTTT	CASNIAGGPPATDTQYF
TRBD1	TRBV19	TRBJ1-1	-	TGTGCCAGTAGTATTCTTCGGACAGGGAGGGCTGAAGCTTTCTTT	CASSILRTGRAEAFF
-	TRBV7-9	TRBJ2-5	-	TGTGCCAGCAGCTTCACGTATCAAAGGGGCGGCGAGACCCAGTACTTC	CASSFTYQRGGETQYF
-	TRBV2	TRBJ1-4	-	TGTGCCAGCAGTGAACAAGGCGTTAATGAAAAACTGTTTTTT	CASSEQGVNEKLFF
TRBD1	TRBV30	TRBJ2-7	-	TGTGCCTGGAGTGTACACCGATCCGGGACAGGGACCTACGAGCAGTACTTC	CAWSVHRSGTGTYEQYF
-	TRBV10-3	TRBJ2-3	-	TGTGCCATCAGTGAGATGCGCGGAGGGGGCACAGATACGCAGTATTTT	CAISEMRGGGTDTQYF
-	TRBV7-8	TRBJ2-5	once	TGTGCCAGCAGCTGGGGGACTTTTCAAGAGACCCAGTACTTC	CASSWGTFQETQYF
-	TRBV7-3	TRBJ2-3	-	TGTGCCAGCAGTTATTTGGACGTCAAACTCCGGGGGCCCTCAGATACGCAGTATTTT	CASSYLDVKLRGPSDTQYF
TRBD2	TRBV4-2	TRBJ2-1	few	TGTGCCAGCAGCCTCGGACTAGCGGGAGAAGGCAATGAGCAGTTCTTC	CASSLGLAGEGNEQFF
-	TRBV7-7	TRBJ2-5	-	TGTGCTAGCAGCTCCGCCAGGTCAGAGACCCAGTACTTC	CASSSARSETQYF
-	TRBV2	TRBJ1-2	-	TGTGCCATCCAACCACTTAGGGACGGAGGGAGCTACACCTTC	CAIQPLRDGGSYTF
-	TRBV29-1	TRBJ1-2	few	TGCAGCGTTGAACCCGGGGCTGATGGCTACACCTTC	CSVEPGADGYTF
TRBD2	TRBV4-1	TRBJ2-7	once	TGCGCCAGCAGCCAAGCTCCGGGACTACCATCCTACGAGCAGTACTTC	CASSQAPGLPSYEQYF
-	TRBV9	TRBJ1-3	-	TGTGCCAGCAGCGTAGCTCTGGGGCAAGGTGGAAACACCATATATTTT	CASSVALGQGGNTIYF
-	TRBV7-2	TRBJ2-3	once	TGTGCCAGCAGCTGGAGGCCAGACACAGATACGCAGTATTTT	CASSWRPDTDTQYF
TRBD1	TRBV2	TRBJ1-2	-	TGTGCCAGCAGTGAAGGACAGGGGATTGATGGCTACACCTTC	CASSEGQGIDGYTF
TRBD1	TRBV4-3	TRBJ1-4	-	TGCGCCAGCAGCCACACAACAGGGGGCCCAGAAAAACTGTTTTTT	CASSHTTGGPEKLFF
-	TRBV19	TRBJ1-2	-	TGTGCCAGTAGTCTGCGGCGAGATGGCTACACCTTC	CASSLRRDGYTF
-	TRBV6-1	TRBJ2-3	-	TGTGCCAGCAGTGGGGCACGGGGGTGGAAGACAGATACGCAGTATTTT	CASSGARGWKTDTQYF
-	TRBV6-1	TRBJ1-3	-	TGTGCCAGCAGTGAAGCGAGATTTTTCTCTGGAAACACCATATATTTT	CASSEARFFSGNTIYF
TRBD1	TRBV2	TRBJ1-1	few	TGTGCCAGCAGCCGACAGGGATTATCGAACACTGAAGCTTTCTTT	CASSRQGLSNTEAFF
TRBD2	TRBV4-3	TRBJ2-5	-	TGCGCCAGCAGCCCGCGCGGACTAGCGGGGGGAGTAGAGACCCAGTACTTC	CASSPRGLAGGVETQYF
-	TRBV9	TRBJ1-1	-	TGTGCCAGCAGCGTACAGAATACGGACACTGAAGCTTTCTTT	CASSVQNTDTEAFF
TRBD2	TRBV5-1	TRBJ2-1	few	TGCGCCAGCAGCTCGGAGGGACTAGCGAGAAAAATGGAGTTCTTC	CASSSEGLARKMEFF